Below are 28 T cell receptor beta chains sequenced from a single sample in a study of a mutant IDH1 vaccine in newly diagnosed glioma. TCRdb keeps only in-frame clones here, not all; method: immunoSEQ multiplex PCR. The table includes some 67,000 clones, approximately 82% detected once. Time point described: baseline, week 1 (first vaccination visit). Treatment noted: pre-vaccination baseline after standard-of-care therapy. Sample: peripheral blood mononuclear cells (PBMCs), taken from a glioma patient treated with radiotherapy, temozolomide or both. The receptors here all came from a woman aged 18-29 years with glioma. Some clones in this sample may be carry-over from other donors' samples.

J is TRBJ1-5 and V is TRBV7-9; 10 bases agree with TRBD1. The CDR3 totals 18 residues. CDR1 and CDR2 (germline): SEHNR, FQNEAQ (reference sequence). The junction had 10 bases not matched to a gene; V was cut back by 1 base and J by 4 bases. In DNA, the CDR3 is TGTGCCAGCAGCTTAGGGACAGGGGGTTTTGGGCTTAATCAGCCCCAGCATTTT. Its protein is CASSLGTGGFGLNQPQHF.

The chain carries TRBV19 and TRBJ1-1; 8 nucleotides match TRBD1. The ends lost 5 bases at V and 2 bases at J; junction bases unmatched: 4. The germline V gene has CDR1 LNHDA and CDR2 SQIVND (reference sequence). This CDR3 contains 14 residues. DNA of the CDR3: TGTGCCAGTAGTCTTGGACAGGGAAACACTGAAGCTTTCTTT. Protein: CASSLGQGNTEAFF.

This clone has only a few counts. This CDR3 reads CASSPSGGLSYNEQFF. As DNA, the CDR3 is TGTGCCAGTAGCCCTAGCGGGGGGTTGTCCTACAATGAGCAGTTCTTC. The chain recombines TRBV19 with TRBJ2-1; TRBD2 matches at 11 bases. The CDR3 spans 16 residues. Germline CDR1 and CDR2: LNHDA and SQIVND (reference sequence). The V and J ends lost 6 bases and 1 base, in that order; junction bases with no gene match: 5.

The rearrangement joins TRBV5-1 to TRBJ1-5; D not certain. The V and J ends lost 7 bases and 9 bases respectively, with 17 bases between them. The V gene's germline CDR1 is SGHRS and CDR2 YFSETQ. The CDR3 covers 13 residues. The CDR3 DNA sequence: TGCGCCAGCCGGGTACCTCGCGAGGGGCCCCAGCATTTT. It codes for CASRVPREGPQHF.

The CDR3, as DNA: TGTGCCAGCTCAGGGGACTCCTACGAGCAGTACTTC. Translated, it gives CASSGDSYEQYF. The J gene is TRBJ2-7, the V gene TRBV2; D perhaps matches TRBD1 (6 bases). The CDR3 loop spans 12 amino acids. Trimming left V 8 bases short and J 0 bases short, with 8 bases between. CDR1 is SNHLY, CDR2 FYNNEI, per germline.

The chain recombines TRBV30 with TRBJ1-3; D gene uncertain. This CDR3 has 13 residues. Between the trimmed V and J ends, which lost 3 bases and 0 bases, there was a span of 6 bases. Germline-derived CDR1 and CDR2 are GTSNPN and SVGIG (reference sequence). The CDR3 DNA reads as TGTGCCTGGAGCTATCTCTCTGGAAACACCATATATTTT. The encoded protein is CAWSYLSGNTIYF.

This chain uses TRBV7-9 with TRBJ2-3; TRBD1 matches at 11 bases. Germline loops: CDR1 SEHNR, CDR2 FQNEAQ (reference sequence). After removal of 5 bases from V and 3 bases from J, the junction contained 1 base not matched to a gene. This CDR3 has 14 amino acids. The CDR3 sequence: CASSGTGGTDTQYF. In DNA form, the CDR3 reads TGTGCCAGCAGCGGGACAGGGGGGACAGATACGCAGTATTTT.

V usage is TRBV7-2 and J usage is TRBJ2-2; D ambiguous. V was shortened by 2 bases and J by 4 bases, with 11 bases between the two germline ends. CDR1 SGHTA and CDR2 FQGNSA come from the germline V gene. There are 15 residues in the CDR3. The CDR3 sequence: CASSLLSAGTGELFF. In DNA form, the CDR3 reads TGTGCCAGCAGCTTACTCTCCGCCGGCACCGGGGAGCTGTTTTTT.

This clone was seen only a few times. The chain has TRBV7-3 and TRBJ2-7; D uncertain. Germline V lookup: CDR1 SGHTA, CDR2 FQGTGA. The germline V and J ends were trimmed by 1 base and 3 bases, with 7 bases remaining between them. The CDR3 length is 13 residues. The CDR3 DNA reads TGTGCCAGCAGCTTAAACTCGGGCTACGAGCAGTACTTC. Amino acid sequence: CASSLNSGYEQYF.

CDR3 region: CASSFSGRADNEQFF. The CDR3 DNA follows: TGTGCCAGTAGTTTTAGCGGGAGGGCTGACAATGAGCAGTTCTTC. The gene calls are TRBV19 and TRBJ2-1; 11 positions match TRBD2. This CDR3 contains 15 residues. With 5 bases clipped from V and 5 bases from J, the junction kept 5 bases outside the gene matches. CDR1 is LNHDA, CDR2 SQIVND, per germline (reference sequence).

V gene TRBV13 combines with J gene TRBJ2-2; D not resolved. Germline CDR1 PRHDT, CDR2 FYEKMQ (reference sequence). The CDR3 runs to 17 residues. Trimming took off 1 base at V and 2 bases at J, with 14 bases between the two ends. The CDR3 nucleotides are TGTGCCAGCAGCTTAGAGGGTCGGAGATATAACACCGGGGAGCTGTTTTTT. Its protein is CASSLEGRRYNTGELFF.

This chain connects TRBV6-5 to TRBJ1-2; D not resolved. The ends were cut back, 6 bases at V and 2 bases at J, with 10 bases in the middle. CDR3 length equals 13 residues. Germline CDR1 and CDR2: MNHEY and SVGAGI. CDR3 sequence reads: CASSPARNYGYTF. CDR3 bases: TGTGCCAGCAGCCCCGCCAGAAACTATGGCTACACCTTC.

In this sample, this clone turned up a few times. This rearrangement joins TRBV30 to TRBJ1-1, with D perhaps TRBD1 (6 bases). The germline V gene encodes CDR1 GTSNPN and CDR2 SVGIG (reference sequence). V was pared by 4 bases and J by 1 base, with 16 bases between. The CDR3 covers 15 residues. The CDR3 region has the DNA TGTGCCTGGACGCGGGACACCAACAAGAACACTGAAGCTTTCTTT. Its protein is CAWTRDTNKNTEAFF. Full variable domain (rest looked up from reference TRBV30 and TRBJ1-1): SQTIHQWPATLVQPVGSPLSLECTVEGTSNPNLYWYRQAAGRGLQLLFYSVGIGQISSEVPQNLSASRPQDRQFILSSKKLLLSDSGFYLCAWTRDTNKNTEAFFGQGTRLTVV.

CDR3: CASSEGQGFGQYF. The DNA of the CDR3 is TGCGCCAGCAGTGAGGGACAGGGGTTCGGGCAGTACTTC. The rearrangement links TRBV10-1 to TRBJ2-7; TRBD1 aligns across 9 bases. Per the germline V gene, CDR1 is WNHNN and CDR2 is SYGVQD (reference sequence). The CDR3 is 13 residues long. After removal of 2 bases from V and 9 bases from J, the junction contained 5 bases not matched to a gene.

The CDR3 protein is CATRRDGYTF. CDR3 in DNA: TGTGCCACCCGGCGTGATGGCTACACCTTC. This chain uses TRBV6-5 with TRBJ1-2; D uncertain. Trimming pared 10 bases from V and 6 bases from J, leaving 9 bases between. The CDR3 is made up of 10 amino acids. Germline V gene lookup returns CDR1 MNHEY and CDR2 SVGAGI.

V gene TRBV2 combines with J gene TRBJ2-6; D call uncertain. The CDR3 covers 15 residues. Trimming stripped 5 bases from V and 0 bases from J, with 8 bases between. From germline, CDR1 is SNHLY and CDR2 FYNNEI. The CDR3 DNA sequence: TGTGCCAGCAGTAGAGCGTTCTCTGGGGCCAACGTCCTGACTTTC. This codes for CASSRAFSGANVLTF.

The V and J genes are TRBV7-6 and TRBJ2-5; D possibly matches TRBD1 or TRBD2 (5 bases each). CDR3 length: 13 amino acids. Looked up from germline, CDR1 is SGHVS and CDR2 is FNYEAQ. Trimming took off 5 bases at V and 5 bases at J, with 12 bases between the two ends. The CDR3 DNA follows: TGTGCCAGCAGCCCCGGGACCTCGGAGACCCAGTACTTC. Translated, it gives CASSPGTSETQYF.

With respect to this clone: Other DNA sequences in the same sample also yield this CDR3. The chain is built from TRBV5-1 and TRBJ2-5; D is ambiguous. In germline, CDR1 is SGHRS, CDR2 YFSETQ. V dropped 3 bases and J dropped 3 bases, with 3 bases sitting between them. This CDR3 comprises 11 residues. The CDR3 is CASSSKETQYF. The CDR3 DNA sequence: TGCGCCAGCAGCTCCAAAGAGACCCAGTACTTC.

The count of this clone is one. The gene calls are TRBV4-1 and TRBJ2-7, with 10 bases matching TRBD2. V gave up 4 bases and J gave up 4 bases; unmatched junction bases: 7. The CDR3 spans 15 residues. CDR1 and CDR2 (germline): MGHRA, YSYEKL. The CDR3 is CASSLLGLANYEQYF. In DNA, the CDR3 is TGCGCCAGCAGCCTATTGGGACTAGCGAATTACGAGCAGTACTTC.

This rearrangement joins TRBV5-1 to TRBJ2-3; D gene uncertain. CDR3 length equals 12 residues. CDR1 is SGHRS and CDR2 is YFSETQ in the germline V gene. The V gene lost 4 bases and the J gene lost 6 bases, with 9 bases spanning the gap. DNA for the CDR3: TGCGCCAGCAGCCCGACATGGGATACGCAGTATTTT. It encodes CASSPTWDTQYF.

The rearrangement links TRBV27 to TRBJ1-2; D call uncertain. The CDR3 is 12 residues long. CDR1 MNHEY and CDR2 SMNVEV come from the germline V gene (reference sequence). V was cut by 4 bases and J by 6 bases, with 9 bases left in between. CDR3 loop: CASSSSPNGYTF. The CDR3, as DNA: TGTGCCAGCAGTTCTAGTCCTAATGGCTACACCTTC.

CDR3: CASRFAGTSGNTIYF. Here the CDR3 DNA reads TGTGCCAGCAGATTTGCGGGCACCTCTGGAAACACCATATATTTT. V usage is TRBV6-5 and J usage is TRBJ1-3, with D unclear. In germline, CDR1 is MNHEY, CDR2 SVGAGI. V was clipped by 6 bases and J by 0 bases, with 12 bases between them. The CDR3 sequence is 15 residues long.

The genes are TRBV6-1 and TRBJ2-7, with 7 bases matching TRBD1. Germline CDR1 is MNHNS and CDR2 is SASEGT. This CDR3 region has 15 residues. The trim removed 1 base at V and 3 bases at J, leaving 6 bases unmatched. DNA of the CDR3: TGTGCCAGCAGTGAAGGAACAGGGGCCAACTACGAGCAGTACTTC. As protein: CASSEGTGANYEQYF.

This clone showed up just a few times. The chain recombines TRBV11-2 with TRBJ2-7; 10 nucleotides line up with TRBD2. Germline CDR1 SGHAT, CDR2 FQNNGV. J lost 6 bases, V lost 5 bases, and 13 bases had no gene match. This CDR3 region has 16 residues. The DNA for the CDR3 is TGTGCCAGCAGCCCTCGGGTAGCGGGAGGTGCTAGCGAGCAGTACTTC. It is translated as CASSPRVAGGASEQYF.

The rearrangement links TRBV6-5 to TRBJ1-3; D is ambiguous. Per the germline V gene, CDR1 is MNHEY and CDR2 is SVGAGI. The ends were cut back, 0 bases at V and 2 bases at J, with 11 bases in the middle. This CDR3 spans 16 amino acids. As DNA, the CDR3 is TGTGCCAGCAGTTACTCGACCGGAGGAGCTGGAAACACCATATATTTT. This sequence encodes CASSYSTGGAGNTIYF.

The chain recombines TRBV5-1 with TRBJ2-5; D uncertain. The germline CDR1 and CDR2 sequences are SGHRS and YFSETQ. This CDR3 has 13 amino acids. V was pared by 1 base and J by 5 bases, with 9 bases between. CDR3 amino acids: CASSLYLAETQYF. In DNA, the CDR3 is TGCGCCAGCAGCTTGTATCTGGCGGAGACCCAGTACTTC.

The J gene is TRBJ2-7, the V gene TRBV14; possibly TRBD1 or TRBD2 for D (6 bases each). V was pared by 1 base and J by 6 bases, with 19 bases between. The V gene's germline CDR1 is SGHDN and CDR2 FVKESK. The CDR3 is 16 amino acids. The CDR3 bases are TGTGCCAGCAGCCAAGCGGGAACAGGGAGGCGTGGCGAGCAGTACTTC. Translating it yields CASSQAGTGRRGEQYF.

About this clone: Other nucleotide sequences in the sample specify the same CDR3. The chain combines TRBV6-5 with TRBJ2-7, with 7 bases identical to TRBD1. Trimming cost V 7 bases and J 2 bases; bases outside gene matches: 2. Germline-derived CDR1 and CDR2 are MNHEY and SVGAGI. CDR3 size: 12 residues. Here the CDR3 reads CASKGGPYEQYF. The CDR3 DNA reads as TGTGCCAGCAAAGGGGGCCCCTACGAGCAGTACTTC.